Listed below are T cell receptor beta chains from one sample, sequenced in a study of T cell responses to AZD1222 COVID-19 vaccine. Repertoires were generated with immunoSEQ multiplex PCR, while TCRdb's copy carries only in-frame clones and drops some. This table holds more than 100,000 clones, around 92% found once. The source was peripheral blood, collected 28 days after the second AZD1222 dose. These receptors all stem from an adult who received the AZD1222 COVID-19 vaccine. CDR3s include the opening cysteine and the closing phenylalanine or tryptophan. D genes are given only for firm matches.

cdr3_length j_call v_call d_call cdr3_nt cdr3_aa
15 TRBJ2-3 TRBV29-1 - TGCAGCGTTGCAGATCCGGGACCGTTCATTTATACGCAGTATTTT CSVADPGPFIYTQYF
13 TRBJ2-5 TRBV28 - TGTGCCAGCAGTTTAATTGTCCAAGAGACCCAGTACTTC CASSLIVQETQYF
15 TRBJ1-3 TRBV5-1 - TGCGCCAGCAGTCTCGACAGGATCTCTGGAAACACCATATATTTT CASSLDRISGNTIYF
12 TRBJ1-2 TRBV29-1 - TGCAGCGTTTCGGACAGCCTCTATGGCTACACCTTC CSVSDSLYGYTF
14 TRBJ2-2 TRBV28 - TGTGCCAGCGGACCAGAGGTCCCAAGAGGGGAGCTGTTTTTT CASGPEVPRGELFF
16 TRBJ1-5 TRBV10-3 - TGTGCCATCAGTGATGGAGTTTGGGGGGACAATCAGCCCCAGCATTTT CAISDGVWGDNQPQHF
12 TRBJ2-3 TRBV4-1 - TGCGCCAGCAGCCAAGAATGGGATACGCAGTATTTT CASSQEWDTQYF
15 TRBJ2-7 TRBV6-5 - TGTGCCAGCAGCGGCCGGGACCCCACCCCTTACGAGCAGTACTTC CASSGRDPTPYEQYF
12 TRBJ2-3 TRBV12-3/TRBV12-4 - TGTGCCAGCAGTTTAGGGACAGATACGCAGTATTTT CASSLGTDTQYF
12 TRBJ2-1 TRBV12-5 - TGTGCTAGTGGTACTAACTACAATGAGCAGTTCTTC CASGTNYNEQFF
15 TRBJ2-1 TRBV2 TRBD1 TGTGCCAGCAGTTCCCAGGGGGCGCCGGACAATGAGCAGTTCTTC CASSSQGAPDNEQFF
19 TRBJ1-3 TRBV5-1 TRBD1 TGCGCCAGCAGCTTGAATGGACAGGGGGGACCAAGAACTGGAAACACCATATATTTT CASSLNGQGGPRTGNTIYF
15 TRBJ2-5 TRBV5-6 - TGTGCCAGCAGCCCTGTGGCGACATGGGCTGAGACCCAGTACTTC CASSPVATWAETQYF